The 31 T cell receptor beta chains in this list originate from one sample, sequenced in a study of CD8 T cells in ankylosing spondylitis. Study conclusions and caveats: It appeared that ankylosing spondylitis blood was characterized by a TCR beta motif of eight highly homologous variants.

No antigen has been assigned to these receptors. TCRdb re-analysed the 5' RACE reads in MiXCR, keeping a single row per CDR3 protein. The top ten clones hold approximately 3.5% of a sample with fewer than 550,000 distinct CDR3 sequences, about 5.2% of them seen once. Sequenced material: blood, either unsorted or a sorted T cell fraction (not recorded which). The receptor set was obtained from a male donor with ankylosing spondylitis.

The sample holds many counts of this clonotype. The rearrangement joins TRBV20-1 to TRBJ2-3; the match to TRBD2 covers 13 bases. V shed 5 bases, J shed 1 base, and the junction held 9 bases outside the gene matches. Germline assignment: CDR1 DFQATT and CDR2 SNEGSKA (reference sequence). The CDR3 extends over 17 amino acids. The CDR3 here is CSAPTSGRMGGTDTQYF. As DNA, the CDR3 is TGCAGTGCTCCGACTAGCGGGAGGATGGGCGGCACAGATACGCAGTATTTT.

In this sample, this clonotype turned up a few times. The chain has TRBV20-1 and TRBJ2-7, with D perhaps TRBD1 (5 bases). The CDR3 has 13 amino acids. The V gene lost 1 base and the J gene lost 4 bases, with 11 bases spanning the gap. From germline, CDR1 is DFQATT and CDR2 SNEGSKA (reference sequence). Here the CDR3 reads CSARAPAGYEQYF. In nucleotides, the CDR3 is TGCAGTGCTAGAGCTCCCGCAGGGTACGAGCAGTACTTC.

This clonotype was observed at least ten times. The gene calls are TRBV13 and TRBJ2-7; TRBD1 matches 7 bases. Per the germline V gene, CDR1 is PRHDT and CDR2 is FYEKMQ (reference sequence). V lost 5 bases to trimming and J lost 3 bases; unmatched junction nucleotides: 7. The CDR3 runs 14 residues. CDR3 amino acids: CASSPRDRHYEQYF. The CDR3 nucleotides are TGTGCCAGCAGCCCCCGGGACAGACACTACGAGCAGTACTTC.

This clonotype has a handful of counts. The chain carries TRBV4-1 and TRBJ1-2; 9 bases are shared with TRBD1. This CDR3 has 15 residues. From germline, CDR1 is MGHRA and CDR2 YSYEKL. Trimming took 0 bases from V and 7 from J; bases not matched to a gene: 6. CDR3 DNA sequence: TGCGCCAGCAGCCAAGATCTAGGACAGGGGCCTGGCTACACCTTC. Protein product: CASSQDLGQGPGYTF.

V usage is TRBV7-2 and J usage is TRBJ1-2; no definite D call. Looked up from germline, CDR1 is SGHTA and CDR2 is FQGNSA. CDR3 length: 12 amino acids. V lost 8 bases to trimming and J lost 2 bases, with 9 bases between them. The CDR3 DNA sequence: TGTGCCAGCTCTTGGCAGAACTATGGCTACACCTTC. Translation gives CASSWQNYGYTF. Looking up the rest from reference TRBV7-2 and TRBJ1-2 gives the full variable domain: GAGVSQSPSNKVTEKGKDVELRCDPISGHTALYWYRQSLGQGLEFLIYFQGNSAPDKSGLPSDRFSAERTGGSVSTLTIQRTQQEDSAVYLCASSWQNYGYTFGSGTRLTVV.

The J gene is TRBJ2-3, the V gene TRBV27; TRBD1 matches at 8 bases. V lost 4 bases to trimming and J lost 0 bases; unmatched junction nucleotides: 9. CDR1 and CDR2 (germline): MNHEY, SMNVEV (reference sequence). This CDR3 spans 17 amino acids. CDR3 nucleotides: TGTGCCAGCAGTTCTGTTAGGACAGGGAGGAGCACAGATACGCAGTATTTT. Translated: CASSSVRTGRSTDTQYF.

This clonotype was recorded at least ten times. One end of the junction does not line up with germline, which may come from a read error. The chain uses TRBV7-2 and TRBJ1-1; D is ambiguous. The CDR3 loop spans 13 amino acids. Germline assignment: CDR1 SGHTA and CDR2 FQGNSA. In DNA form, the CDR3 reads TGTGCCAGCAGCTTCGGACGGAACTCTGAAGCTTTCTTT. Protein sequence: CASSFGRNSEAFF.

This clonotype was seen at least ten times. The J gene is TRBJ2-7, the V gene TRBV5-6, with D perhaps TRBD1 or TRBD2 (5 bases each). The V end lost 2 bases, the J end lost 4 bases, and 13 bases lay between the germline ends. The V gene's germline CDR1 is SGHDT and CDR2 YYEEEE. The CDR3 has 14 amino acids. The CDR3 sequence: CASSLNPGAYEQYF. CDR3 DNA sequence: TGTGCCAGCAGCTTAAACCCCGGGGCTTACGAGCAGTACTTC. Full variable domain (outside the CDR3, taken from reference TRBV5-6 and TRBJ2-7): DAGVTQSPTHLIKTRGQQVTLRCSPKSGHDTVSWYQQALGQGPQFIFQYYEEEERQRGNFPDRFSGHQFPNYSSELNVNALLLGDSALYLCASSLNPGAYEQYFGPGTRLTVT.

This clonotype came up many times. CDR3 bases: TGTGCCAGCAGCTTAGGCCCTACGAACACCGGGGAGCTGTTTTTT. It specifies CASSLGPTNTGELFF. The chain combines TRBV7-3 with TRBJ2-2; no reliable D call. Deletions cut 2 bases from V and 0 bases from J, with 7 bases between. The CDR3 loop spans 15 amino acids. CDR1 and CDR2 from the germline V gene are SGHTA and FQGTGA.

This clonotype was seen many times. CDR3 residues: CASSLQVQETQYF. CDR3 DNA sequence: TGCGCCAGCAGCTTGCAGGTCCAAGAGACCCAGTACTTC. The rearrangement links TRBV5-1 to TRBJ2-5; D gene ambiguous. The V end was cut by 1 base, the J end by 1 base, with 5 bases between. The CDR3 totals 13 residues. Germline V CDR1 and CDR2: SGHRS, YFSETQ.

This clonotype has at least ten counts. The rearrangement links TRBV5-1 to TRBJ2-3, with D perhaps matching TRBD1 (6 bases). This CDR3 comprises 16 residues. V lost 1 base, J lost 4 bases, and 16 bases lay in between. Germline assignment: CDR1 SGHRS and CDR2 YFSETQ. CDR3 nucleotide sequence: TGCGCCAGCAGCTTGTACTCACAGGGATCCCCAGATACGCAGTATTTT. Translated, it gives CASSLYSQGSPDTQYF.

This clonotype was recorded many times. As DNA, the CDR3 is TGTGCCAGCTCACAAGGAGGGACAGGGACCTACAATGAGCAGTTCTTC. It specifies CASSQGGTGTYNEQFF. The V call is TRBV18, the J call TRBJ2-1; 9 bases are a match to TRBD1. The CDR3 runs to 16 residues. The germline V gene encodes CDR1 KGHSH and CDR2 LQKENI. V dropped 4 bases and J dropped 2; count of bases not matched to a gene: 6.

This clonotype was picked up many times. The V and J genes are TRBV5-4 and TRBJ1-2, with D hard to call. The germline V and J ends were trimmed by 0 bases and 8 bases, with 14 bases remaining between them. The CDR3 consists of 14 residues. The germline V gene has CDR1 SGHNT and CDR2 YYREEE (reference sequence). The CDR3 bases are TGTGCCAGCAGCTTGGTGCAGCCGGATCAGGGCTACACCTTC. It encodes CASSLVQPDQGYTF. Together with reference TRBV5-4 and TRBJ1-2, the CDR3 gives the full variable domain: ETGVTQSPTHLIKTRGQQVTLRCSSQSGHNTVSWYQQALGQGPQFIFQYYREEENGRGNFPPRFSGLQFPNYSSELNVNALELDDSALYLCASSLVQPDQGYTFGSGTRLTVV.

A word on this clonotype: A much larger clone lies a single base off, so this may be a read error. The V call is TRBV7-2, the J call TRBJ2-7, with TRBD2 matching over 13 bases. Germline CDR1 and CDR2: SGHTA and FQGNSA. The CDR3 runs 16 residues. The CDR3: CASGLLAGGTSYEQYF. The DNA of the CDR3 is TGTGCCAGCGGCTTACTAGCGGGAGGGACATCCTACGAGCAGTACTTC.

There are many counts of this clonotype. This rearrangement joins TRBV7-2 to TRBJ2-3; tentative D call: TRBD2 (7 bases). The CDR3 covers 13 residues. Trimming took 5 bases from V and 4 from J, leaving 10 bases between them. Germline V gene data show CDR1 as SGHTA and CDR2 as FQGNSA. CDR3 sequence reads: CASSTGGPDTQYF. In DNA form, the CDR3 reads TGTGCCAGCAGCACCGGGGGGCCAGATACGCAGTATTTT.

This clonotype was observed many times. The CDR3 nucleotides read TGCGCCAGCAGCCCGATGGACAGGGAAGAGACCCAGTACTTC. Translation: CASSPMDREETQYF. J is TRBJ2-5 and V is TRBV5-1, with 8 bases that match TRBD1. Per germline, CDR1 SGHRS and CDR2 YFSETQ. After removal of 4 bases from V and 3 bases from J, the junction contained 5 bases not matched to a gene. CDR3 length: 14 amino acids.

In this sample, this clonotype turned up many times. The chain employs TRBV4-3 and TRBJ2-7; D may be TRBD1 or TRBD2 (5 bases each). V was cut by 5 bases and J by 0 bases, with 17 bases left in between. The CDR3 length is 16 residues. In germline, CDR1 is LGHNA, CDR2 YSLEER. The CDR3 DNA reads TGCGCCAGCAGCGAAAGGGCCGGGGCTAGCTCCTACGAGCAGTACTTC. It specifies CASSERAGASSYEQYF.

This clonotype occurred many times. V gene TRBV6-2 or TRBV6-3 combines with J gene TRBJ1-2, with D possibly being TRBD1 (5 bases). The CDR3 sequence is 13 residues long. Per the germline V gene, CDR1 is MNHEY and CDR2 is SVGEGT. With 5 bases removed from V and 4 bases from J, the gap between germline ends came to 11 bases. The CDR3 sequence: CASSTRDGYGYTF. The CDR3 coding sequence is TGTGCCAGCAGTACCCGGGACGGCTATGGCTACACCTTC.

Ten or more counts support this clonotype. This chain links TRBV5-1 with TRBJ1-1, with TRBD1 matching over 10 bases. The trim removed 4 bases at V and 7 bases at J, leaving 10 bases unmatched. This CDR3 contains 15 residues. CDR1 is SGHRS and CDR2 is YFSETQ in the germline V gene. Here the CDR3 reads CASSPKTGGIVEAFF. DNA of the CDR3: TGCGCCAGCAGCCCTAAGACAGGGGGCATCGTTGAAGCTTTCTTT.

This clonotype was seen only a few times. This chain connects TRBV7-9 to TRBJ2-5, with no clear D. The ends were cut back, 8 bases at V and 0 bases at J, with 4 bases in the middle. Germline assignment: CDR1 SEHNR and CDR2 FQNEAQ (reference sequence). The CDR3 spans 11 residues. The CDR3 is CASAYQETQYF. In nucleotides, the CDR3 is TGTGCCAGCGCGTACCAAGAGACCCAGTACTTC.

At least ten counts were recorded for this clonotype. The rearrangement joins TRBV5-1 to TRBJ2-5; D gene uncertain. Germline V gives CDR1 SGHRS, CDR2 YFSETQ. There are 11 residues in the CDR3. With 0 bases removed from V and 9 bases from J, the gap between germline ends came to 6 bases. The CDR3 DNA sequence: TGCGCCAGCAGCTTGGGGCGGTCCCAGTACTTC. Its translation: CASSLGRSQYF.

The sample holds a few counts of this clonotype. V is TRBV29-1 and J is TRBJ2-5; D is perhaps TRBD1 or TRBD2 (5 bases each). In germline, CDR1 is SQVTM, CDR2 ANQGSEA. Trimming removed 0 bases from V and 3 bases from J, with 17 bases in between. The CDR3 consists of 16 residues. The CDR3 DNA reads as TGCAGCGTTGAAGATCATCTCTCAGGGACCGAAGAGACCCAGTACTTC. This codes for CSVEDHLSGTEETQYF.

This clonotype was found many times. V usage is TRBV29-1 and J usage is TRBJ1-2; possibly TRBD1 for D (5 bases). Germline V lookup: CDR1 SQVTM, CDR2 ANQGSEA. The CDR3 contains 14 residues. V lost 7 bases, J lost 2 bases, and 17 bases lay in between. For the CDR3, the DNA is TGCAGCGCTGTAGGGGAAGGCCGGAACTATGGCTACACCTTC. As protein: CSAVGEGRNYGYTF.

This clonotype was seen ten or more times. The chain uses TRBV29-1 and TRBJ1-1, with D possibly being TRBD1 (5 bases). The CDR3 sequence is 15 residues long. Trimming pared 7 bases from V and 4 bases from J, leaving 22 bases between. The germline gives CDR1 SQVTM, CDR2 ANQGSEA. CDR3 bases: TGCAGCGCCGAATGGCAGGGACGGTTGCGCACTGAAGCTTTCTTT. Protein sequence: CSAEWQGRLRTEAFF.

This clonotype was seen at least ten times. Because the CDR3's place on the DNA is in doubt, the DNA is left out and the CDR3 is given as listed by TCRdb. This sequence joins TRBV27 and TRBJ2-7; TRBD2 is the table's D call, not checked against the DNA. Germline CDR1 is MNHEY and CDR2 is SMNVEV (reference sequence). The CDR3 contains 15 residues when both ends are counted. This chain's CDR3 is CASSSSTSGRGEQYF.

This clonotype was observed many times. J is TRBJ2-2 and V is TRBV6-2 or TRBV6-3, with no clear D. CDR1 and CDR2 from the germline V gene are MNHEY and SVGEGT. The CDR3 contains 11 residues. V was pared by 3 bases and J by 6 bases, with 2 bases between. The CDR3 loop is CASSYPGELFF. CDR3 DNA: TGTGCCAGCAGTTATCCCGGGGAGCTGTTTTTT.

This clonotype was detected many times. The rearrangement uses TRBV20-1 and TRBJ1-1; D is unclear. The CDR3 length is 13 residues. V shed 4 bases and J shed 1 base, with 10 bases lying between them. The germline gives CDR1 DFQATT, CDR2 SNEGSKA (reference sequence). The CDR3 bases are TGCAGTGCTACGGGCCCTTCGAACACTGAAGCTTTCTTT. It is translated as CSATGPSNTEAFF.

At least ten counts were recorded for this clonotype. This chain joins TRBV10-3 and TRBJ2-5, with TRBD2 identical over 10 bases. The V and J ends lost 2 bases and 5 bases, in that order; junction bases with no gene match: 8. CDR1 ENHRY and CDR2 SYGVKD come from the germline V gene. The CDR3 consists of 16 residues. CDR3 nucleotides: TGTGCCATCAGTGAGAGGGCTAGCGGGAGTAGGGAGACCCAGTACTTC. As protein: CAISERASGSRETQYF.

This clonotype was seen repeatedly, ten times or more. The V call is TRBV29-1, the J call TRBJ2-1; 8 bases match TRBD2. The CDR3 spans 15 residues. The germline V gene encodes CDR1 SQVTM and CDR2 ANQGSEA. Trimming at V came to 5 bases and at J to 6 bases, leaving 12 bases not matched to a gene. The CDR3 DNA sequence: TGCAGCGTTTCGGGGGGGCGCATTTTGTTCAATGAGCAGTTCTTC. Translating it yields CSVSGGRILFNEQFF.

This clonotype was found many times. The CDR3 is CSAAGTGGNNEQFF. The CDR3 nucleotides are TGCAGTGCTGCCGGGACAGGGGGAAACAATGAGCAGTTCTTC. The chain carries TRBV20-1 and TRBJ2-1; 11 bases line up with TRBD1. The J segment lost 5 bases and the V segment lost 5 bases, leaving 5 bases of the junction unmatched. The CDR3 runs to 14 residues. CDR1 is DFQATT, CDR2 SNEGSKA, per germline (reference sequence).

This clonotype came up many times. The chain recombines TRBV20-1 with TRBJ1-2; a weak D match, TRBD1 (5 bases). The germline V and J ends were trimmed by 0 bases and 5 bases, with 10 bases remaining between them. There are 13 residues in the CDR3. Per germline, CDR1 DFQATT and CDR2 SNEGSKA (reference sequence). The CDR3 protein is CSARDRVGYGYTF. DNA for the CDR3: TGCAGTGCTAGAGACAGGGTCGGGTATGGCTACACCTTC.